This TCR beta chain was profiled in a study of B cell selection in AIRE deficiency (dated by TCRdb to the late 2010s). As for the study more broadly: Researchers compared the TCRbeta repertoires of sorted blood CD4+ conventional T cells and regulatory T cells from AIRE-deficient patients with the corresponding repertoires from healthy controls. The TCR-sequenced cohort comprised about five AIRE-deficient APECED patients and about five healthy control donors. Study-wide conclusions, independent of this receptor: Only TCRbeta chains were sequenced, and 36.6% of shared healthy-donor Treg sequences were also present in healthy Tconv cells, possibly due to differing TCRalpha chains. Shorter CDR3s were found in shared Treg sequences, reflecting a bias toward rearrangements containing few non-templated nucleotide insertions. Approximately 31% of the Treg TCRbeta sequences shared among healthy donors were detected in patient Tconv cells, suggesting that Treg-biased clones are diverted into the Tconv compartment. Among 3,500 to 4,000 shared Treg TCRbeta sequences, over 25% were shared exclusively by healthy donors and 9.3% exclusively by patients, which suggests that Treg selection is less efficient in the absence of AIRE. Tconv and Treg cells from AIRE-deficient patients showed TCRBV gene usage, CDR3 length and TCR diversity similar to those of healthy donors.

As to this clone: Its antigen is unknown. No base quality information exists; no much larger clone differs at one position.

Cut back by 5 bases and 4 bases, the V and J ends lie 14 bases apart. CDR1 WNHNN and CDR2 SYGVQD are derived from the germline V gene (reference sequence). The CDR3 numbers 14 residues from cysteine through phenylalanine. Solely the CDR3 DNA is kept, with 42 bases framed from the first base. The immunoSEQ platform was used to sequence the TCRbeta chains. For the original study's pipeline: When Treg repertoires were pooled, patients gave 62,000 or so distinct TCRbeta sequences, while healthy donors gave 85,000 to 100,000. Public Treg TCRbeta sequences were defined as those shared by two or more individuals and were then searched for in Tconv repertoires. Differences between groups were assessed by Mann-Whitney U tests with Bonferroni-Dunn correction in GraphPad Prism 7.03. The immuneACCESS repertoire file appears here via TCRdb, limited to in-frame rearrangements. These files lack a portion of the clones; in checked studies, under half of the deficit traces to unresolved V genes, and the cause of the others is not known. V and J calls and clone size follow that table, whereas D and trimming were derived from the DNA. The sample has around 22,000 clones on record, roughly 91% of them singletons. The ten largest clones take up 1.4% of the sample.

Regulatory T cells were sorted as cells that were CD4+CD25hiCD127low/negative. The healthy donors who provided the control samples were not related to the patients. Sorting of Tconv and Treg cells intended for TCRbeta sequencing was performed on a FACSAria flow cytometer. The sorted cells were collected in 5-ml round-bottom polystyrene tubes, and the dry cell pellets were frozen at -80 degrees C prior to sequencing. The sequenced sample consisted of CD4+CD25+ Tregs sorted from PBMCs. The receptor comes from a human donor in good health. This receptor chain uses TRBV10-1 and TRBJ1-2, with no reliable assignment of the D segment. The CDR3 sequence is CASSLTRKTYGYTF. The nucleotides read TGCGCCAGCAGTCTAACGCGAAAGACCTATGGCTACACCTTC.